The entry below describes one T cell receptor (beta chain). What it binds is unknown. The junction had 4 bases not matched to a gene; V was cut back by 5 bases and J by 6 bases. This CDR3 is 13 amino acids long. The germline gives CDR1 ENHRY, CDR2 SYGVKD. The data were taken from a study of response to subunit inactivated influenza vaccine. Study findings and constraints: It was suggested by the authors that few new T cells are recruited by each seasonal influenza vaccination.

Each CDR3 protein is one row after TCRdb ran MiXCR on the RT-PCR reads. The sample consists of roughly 540,000 distinct CDR3 sequences, under 30% of them appearing once. These data were likewise used in another study, on T cells expressing NK-cell markers. Per that paper: For TCR beta, cDNA was produced by 5'RACE template switching with UMIs. Most of the eight sequenced donors tested HCMV-seropositive; one tested seronegative.

The chain employs TRBV10-3 and TRBJ2-7; 10 nucleotides agree with TRBD1. This specimen consisted of CD4+ T cells sorted from PBMCs, obtained approximately 12 days after vaccination. This receptor was identified in a man aged 50 to 59 who received an inactivated influenza vaccine. This CDR3 reads CAISFRDRGEQYF. The CDR3 DNA is TGTGCCATCAGTTTTAGGGACAGGGGCGAGCAGTACTTC.